This T cell receptor (beta chain) was documented in a study of T cell repertoires in cytomegalovirus infection. Each CDR3 protein is one row after TCRdb ran MiXCR on the reads. The table records 45,000 to 50,000 distinct CDR3 sequences, about a fifth of them present only once. In germline, CDR1 is MNHNY, CDR2 SVGAGI (reference sequence). The CDR3 loop spans 14 amino acids. Trimming at V came to 5 bases and at J to 7 bases, leaving 5 bases not matched to a gene. Regarding this clonotype: Its antigen is still unknown.

The chain combines TRBV6-6 with TRBJ1-4; 9 bases line up with TRBD1. The clonotype originates from a human donor in good health (CMV status not recorded). Some clones in this sample may be carry-over from other donors' samples. Specimen: CD8+ T cells from cultured PBMCs, collected from culture after CMV antigen stimulation. CDR3 loop: CASSPQGAFEKLFF. The CDR3 DNA reads as TGTGCCAGCAGTCCACAGGGGGCTTTTGAAAAACTGTTTTTT.